The T cell receptor beta chain described here comes from a study of OX40 agonist ivuxolimab in advanced cancers. As for the study in general: Ivuxolimab, which is an agonistic anti-OX40 (CD134) antibody, was administered to the patients. Whole-study findings and limits: In a subset of nonresponders, normalized T-cell clonal expansion was also low.

On this clone: Its antigen is as yet unknown.

Assay: immunoSEQ multiplex PCR; the TCRdb copy retains only in-frame clones and omits some. This table has some 80,000 clones, over 80% appearing once. This specimen consisted of CD4+ or CD8+ T cells sorted from blood, obtained in a trial of the OX40 agonist ivuxolimab. The clonotype comes from an adult with an advanced solid tumor such as melanoma, head and neck, liver or kidney cancer.

The CDR3 sequence: CASSMGGRRQPQHF. Here the CDR3 DNA reads TGTGCCAGTAGTATGGGGGGGCGAAGGCAGCCCCAGCATTTT. The rearrangement links TRBV19 to TRBJ1-5; tentatively, D is TRBD1 (6 bases). CDR1 is LNHDA, CDR2 SQIVND, per germline (reference sequence). The germline V and J ends were trimmed by 3 bases and 7 bases, with 13 bases remaining between them. CDR3 length equals 14 residues.